Each of the 32 T cell receptor beta chains below was sequenced from the same sample in a study of beta chain features in type 1 diabetes. Reverse transcription of all isolated RNA meant that expressed TCRB transcripts were sequenced. Using immunoSEQ multiplex PCR, the repertoire was profiled, and TCRdb retains in-frame clones only, with some absent. This table has about 360,000 clones, around an eighth appearing once. Material: naive CD4+ T cells from blood. The receptors shown here come from a man aged 18 to 35 in good health.

The CDR3 DNA reads as TGTGCCAGCAGTGAATATAGGGCGGGAGCTTTCTTT. The encoded protein is CASSEYRAGAFF. V gene TRBV25-1 combines with J gene TRBJ1-1; no clear D gene. Germline V gene data show CDR1 as MGHDK and CDR2 as SYGVNS. The CDR3 covers 12 residues. Trimming removed 0 bases at V and 10 bases at J, with 9 bases between.

A few counts support this clone. The gene calls are TRBV28 and TRBJ1-2; a weak D match, TRBD1 (6 bases). Germline values: CDR1 MDHEN, CDR2 SYDVKM. The CDR3 has 12 residues. V dropped 6 bases and J dropped 4 bases, with 9 bases sitting between them. In DNA, the CDR3 is TGTGCCAGCAGCCGGACAGCCTATGGCTACACCTTC. Translating it yields CASSRTAYGYTF.

The chain has TRBV10-3 and TRBJ2-7; 8 bases agree with TRBD1. After removal of 7 bases from V and 4 bases from J, the junction contained 6 bases not matched to a gene. The germline CDR1 and CDR2 sequences are ENHRY and SYGVKD. The CDR3 spans 13 residues. This chain's CDR3 is CAINLQGGYEQYF. CDR3 sequence (DNA): TGTGCCATCAATTTACAGGGGGGTTACGAGCAGTACTTC.

This clone was seen only a few times. The chain has TRBV6-6 and TRBJ2-7, with 8 nucleotides matching TRBD1. Looked up from germline, CDR1 is MNHNY and CDR2 is SVGAGI (reference sequence). With V trimmed by 2 bases and J by 2 bases, 8 bases remained unmatched. The CDR3 runs 16 residues. CDR3 loop: CASSYDFDRGAYEQYF. In DNA form, the CDR3 reads TGTGCCAGCAGTTACGATTTCGACAGGGGCGCCTACGAGCAGTACTTC.

This chain connects TRBV6-5 to TRBJ1-6; 10 nucleotides agree with TRBD1. Looked up from germline, CDR1 is MNHEY and CDR2 is SVGAGI. The junction had 2 bases not matched to a gene; V was cut back by 8 bases and J by 4 bases. This CDR3 comprises 14 residues. CDR3 in DNA: TGTGCCAGCCGACAGGGGGCTTATAATTCACCCCTCCACTTT. Protein: CASRQGAYNSPLHF.

This clone was found a few times. The genes are TRBV30 and TRBJ2-3; D perhaps matches TRBD2 (5 bases). Germline V gives CDR1 GTSNPN, CDR2 SVGIG (reference sequence). The CDR3 runs 14 residues. V lost 8 bases to trimming and J lost 2 bases, with 17 bases between them. The CDR3, as DNA: TGTGCCGCAACAAGGAGGCGAGACACAGATACGCAGTATTTT. Its protein product is CAATRRRDTDTQYF.

This clone came up a few times. V usage is TRBV2 and J usage is TRBJ1-1; 11 nucleotides line up with TRBD1. The germline V gene has CDR1 SNHLY and CDR2 FYNNEI. The CDR3 is 15 amino acids. The J segment lost 7 bases and the V segment lost 5 bases, leaving 9 bases of the junction unmatched. For the CDR3, the DNA is TGTGCCAGCAGTTTATACCGGGACAGGGGGTTTGAAGCTTTCTTT. This sequence encodes CASSLYRDRGFEAFF.

A few counts support this clone. The chain joins TRBV30 to TRBJ2-5; TRBD2 matches 16 bases. With 2 bases clipped from V and 5 bases from J, the junction kept 5 bases outside the gene matches. The CDR3 covers 16 residues. Germline V gene data show CDR1 as GTSNPN and CDR2 as SVGIG (reference sequence). The CDR3 sequence: CAWSQGLAGGPETQYF. The CDR3 DNA reads as TGTGCCTGGAGTCAGGGACTAGCGGGAGGGCCCGAGACCCAGTACTTC.

The chain combines TRBV30 with TRBJ1-6; D perhaps matches TRBD1 (5 bases). The CDR3 runs to 14 residues. Trimming took off 3 bases at V and 7 bases at J, with 13 bases between the two ends. From germline, CDR1 is GTSNPN and CDR2 SVGIG (reference sequence). The CDR3 region has the DNA TGTGCCTGGAGGGTAGAGACAGACAATTCACCCCTCCACTTT. Its protein product is CAWRVETDNSPLHF.

There are a few counts of this clone. The chain links TRBV10-3 to TRBJ2-3; 7 bases map to TRBD1. V shed 7 bases, J shed 0 bases, and the junction held 7 bases outside the gene matches. This CDR3 has 15 residues. Germline CDR1 ENHRY, CDR2 SYGVKD. CDR3 sequence: CAITPDRRSTDTQYF. DNA of the CDR3: TGTGCCATCACCCCGGACAGGAGAAGCACAGATACGCAGTATTTT.

This chain uses TRBV7-3 with TRBJ2-1; 13 bases are shared with TRBD2. The CDR3 contains 17 residues. In germline, CDR1 is SGHTA, CDR2 FQGTGA. V gave up 2 bases and J gave up 7 bases; unmatched junction bases: 8. CDR3 protein: CASSLGKGLAGLNEQFF. The CDR3 DNA follows: TGTGCCAGCAGCTTAGGGAAGGGACTAGCGGGGTTGAATGAGCAGTTCTTC.

This clone showed up just once. This sequence joins TRBV4-1 and TRBJ1-6; 12 bases line up with TRBD1. The CDR3 contains 15 residues. J lost 13 bases, V lost 4 bases, and 8 bases had no gene match. CDR1 and CDR2 from the germline V gene are MGHRA and YSYEKL. CDR3 DNA sequence: TGCGCCAGCAGCCCGGGACAGGGGGCAATTCGGCCCCTCCACTTT. It is translated as CASSPGQGAIRPLHF.

This clone was detected only a few times. CDR3 loop: CASSTGLASVHEQYF. CDR3 nucleotide sequence: TGCGCCAGCAGCACCGGACTAGCTTCGGTCCACGAGCAGTACTTC. This chain uses TRBV5-1 with TRBJ2-7; 8 nucleotides line up with TRBD2. The ends lost 4 bases at V and 5 bases at J; junction bases unmatched: 11. The length of the CDR3 is 15 residues. Germline V CDR1 and CDR2: SGHRS, YFSETQ.

The chain links TRBV5-1 to TRBJ2-7; TRBD2 is a possible D gene (5 bases). CDR3 length: 13 amino acids. V lost 4 bases and J 0 bases, leaving 8 bases between the germline ends. CDR1 SGHRS and CDR2 YFSETQ come from the germline V gene. The CDR3 loop is CASSPAVSYEQYF. The CDR3 bases are TGCGCCAGCAGCCCAGCGGTCTCCTACGAGCAGTACTTC.

The chain carries TRBV2 and TRBJ2-7; the D is unclear. V lost 2 bases to trimming and J lost 3 bases, with 17 bases between them. The germline gives CDR1 SNHLY, CDR2 FYNNEI. The CDR3 is 16 amino acids. The CDR3: CASSERGSGGVYEQYF. The CDR3 DNA reads TGTGCCAGCAGTGAAAGAGGTAGTGGCGGCGTCTACGAGCAGTACTTC. Full variable domain (remainder filled in from reference TRBV2 and TRBJ2-7): EPEVTQTPSHQVTQMGQEVILRCVPISNHLYFYWYRQILGQKVEFLVSFYNNEISEKSEIFDDQFSVERPDGSNFTLKIRSTKLEDSAMYFCASSERGSGGVYEQYFGPGTRLTVT.

The chain combines TRBV28 with TRBJ1-3, with TRBD1 as a possible D gene (6 bases). This CDR3 comprises 17 residues. Trimming stripped 3 bases from V and 0 bases from J, with 15 bases between. CDR1 is MDHEN, CDR2 SYDVKM, per germline. The CDR3 coding sequence is TGTGCCAGCAGTTTTTATAGTGGACAGAGCTCTGGAAACACCATATATTTT. It translates to CASSFYSGQSSGNTIYF.

This clone was seen a few times. The chain recombines TRBV28 with TRBJ2-7; the match to TRBD1 covers 8 bases. V trimming: 7 bases; J trimming: 0 bases; junction bases outside the gene matches: 5. The CDR3 is 14 residues long. The germline CDR1 and CDR2 sequences are MDHEN and SYDVKM. The CDR3 DNA is TGTGCCAGCACTCCGGGACAGGCCTCCTACGAGCAGTACTTC. Amino acids: CASTPGQASYEQYF.

This clone has more than one count but fewer than ten. The chain combines TRBV5-1 with TRBJ2-3; tentative D call: TRBD2 (6 bases). Germline loops: CDR1 SGHRS, CDR2 YFSETQ. Trimming stripped 0 bases from V and 1 base from J, with 12 bases between. This CDR3 is 16 amino acids long. In DNA, the CDR3 is TGCGCCAGCAGCTTGGATGGCGGGGAGGGCACAGATACGCAGTATTTT. Amino acids: CASSLDGGEGTDTQYF. The variable domain in full, completed from reference TRBV5-1 and TRBJ2-3, reads KAGVTQTPRYLIKTRGQQVTLSCSPISGHRSVSWYQQTPGQGLQFLFEYFSETQRNKGNFPGRFSGRQFSNSRSEMNVSTLELGDSALYLCASSLDGGEGTDTQYFGPGTRLTVL.

The chain carries TRBV15 and TRBJ2-7, with 7 bases that match TRBD1. The CDR3 is 19 residues long. The germline gives CDR1 LNHNV, CDR2 YYDKDF (reference sequence). Trimming cost V 0 bases and J 1 base; bases outside gene matches: 15. The CDR3 coding sequence is TGTGCCACCAGCAGAGATCATTGGGGAGACCGGGACAGTTCCTACGAGCAGTACTTC. This translates into CATSRDHWGDRDSSYEQYF.

Ten or more counts support this clone. V gene TRBV7-9 combines with J gene TRBJ2-5; D might be TRBD2 (6 bases). This CDR3 is built from 13 residues. Trimming left V 8 bases short and J 5 bases short, with 15 bases between. Germline CDR1 reads SEHNR; CDR2 reads FQNEAQ (reference sequence). The CDR3 sequence is CASGVMGGETQYF. The CDR3 bases are TGTGCCAGCGGCGTAATGGGAGGCGAGACCCAGTACTTC.

There are a few counts of this clone. The chain is built from TRBV19 and TRBJ2-1; maybe TRBD2 (6 bases). The ends were cut back, 5 bases at V and 7 bases at J, with 15 bases in the middle. Germline V gives CDR1 LNHDA, CDR2 SQIVND (reference sequence). The CDR3 length is 14 residues. CDR3 loop: CASSQRGLGNEQFF. The CDR3 DNA reads as TGTGCCAGTAGTCAACGGGGGTTGGGGAATGAGCAGTTCTTC.

A few counts support this clone. The V call is TRBV5-4, the J call TRBJ2-2; 10 bases fit TRBD1. The CDR3 consists of 17 residues. J gave up 3 bases and V 4 bases, and 9 bases lay outside the gene matches. Germline CDR1 and CDR2: SGHNT and YYREEE (reference sequence). CDR3 in amino acids: CASSKGQGPIYTGELFF. The CDR3 nucleotides read TGTGCCAGCAGCAAGGGACAGGGGCCGATTTACACCGGGGAGCTGTTTTTT.

There are a few counts of this clone. The chain links TRBV11-2 to TRBJ2-3; D unclear. CDR3 length: 11 residues. Looked up from germline, CDR1 is SGHAT and CDR2 is FQNNGV. V lost 6 bases, J lost 4 bases, and 5 bases lay in between. The CDR3 sequence is CASRRSDTQYF. Written as DNA, the CDR3 is TGTGCCAGCAGGCGATCAGATACGCAGTATTTT.

This clone was found a few times. The V gene is TRBV2, the J gene TRBJ2-3, with 10 bases fitting TRBD2. CDR1 and CDR2 (germline): SNHLY, FYNNEI. This CDR3 comprises 16 residues. The trim removed 5 bases at V and 3 bases at J, leaving 8 bases unmatched. CDR3 sequence (DNA): TGTGCCAGCAGTCCACGTAGCGGGGGGTTTACAGATACGCAGTATTTT. Translating it yields CASSPRSGGFTDTQYF.

The chain couples TRBV7-9 to TRBJ1-1; no reliable D call. Germline V gene lookup returns CDR1 SEHNR and CDR2 FQNEAQ (reference sequence). V was pared by 4 bases and J by 5 bases, with 11 bases between. The CDR3 consists of 13 residues. CDR3 protein: CASSSRGGTEAFF. The CDR3 nucleotides are TGTGCCAGCAGCTCGAGAGGCGGGACTGAAGCTTTCTTT.

This clone came up a few times. As DNA, the CDR3 is TGTGCCTGCATCAACGTGGCAGGGCGTGGCTACACCTTC. It translates to CACINVAGRGYTF. V and J are TRBV30 and TRBJ1-2, with D perhaps TRBD1 (5 bases). The germline gives CDR1 GTSNPN, CDR2 SVGIG (reference sequence). The CDR3 runs 13 residues. With 6 bases removed from V and 7 bases from J, the gap between germline ends came to 18 bases.

V is TRBV10-3 and J is TRBJ2-7; D not certain. The CDR3 is 11 residues long. Deletions cut 8 bases from V and 3 bases from J, with 8 bases between. CDR1 and CDR2 from the germline V gene are ENHRY and SYGVKD. The CDR3 DNA is TGTGCCATCGCGGAGAACTACGAGCAGTACTTC. This encodes CAIAENYEQYF.

There are a few counts of this clone. In the same sample, other DNA sequences code for this CDR3. This rearrangement joins TRBV19 to TRBJ2-7; unclear D gene. This CDR3 is built from 14 residues. The V end lost 1 base, the J end lost 0 bases, and 7 bases lay between the germline ends. CDR1 LNHDA and CDR2 SQIVND come from the germline V gene (reference sequence). The CDR3 coding sequence is TGTGCCAGTAGTATAGCTGGCTCCTCCTACGAGCAGTACTTC. Residues: CASSIAGSSYEQYF.

The chain has TRBV5-6 and TRBJ1-2; TRBD1 matches 7 bases. CDR3 length: 15 residues. Germline V gene sequence: CDR1 SGHDT, CDR2 YYEEEE. After removal of 2 bases from V and 4 bases from J, the junction contained 8 bases not matched to a gene. The CDR3 here is CASSFAGQNFYGYTF. In DNA form, the CDR3 reads TGTGCCAGCAGCTTCGCGGGACAGAACTTCTATGGCTACACCTTC.

The chain recombines TRBV11-2 with TRBJ1-3; D ambiguous. V lost 4 bases, J lost 3 bases, and 10 bases lay in between. This CDR3 is built from 14 residues. Germline V lookup: CDR1 SGHAT, CDR2 FQNNGV. DNA for the CDR3: TGTGCCAGCAGCTCGATTCGGTTTGGAAACACCATATATTTT. It codes for CASSSIRFGNTIYF.

The chain recombines TRBV18 with TRBJ1-2; 7 nucleotides match TRBD1. Germline lookup yields CDR1 KGHSH and CDR2 LQKENI. The CDR3 has 16 residues. V dropped 3 bases and J dropped 5; count of bases not matched to a gene: 12. CDR3 in amino acids: CASSPSTGNSGYGYTF. The DNA for the CDR3 is TGTGCCAGCTCACCTTCGACAGGGAACAGCGGGTATGGCTACACCTTC.

The sample holds a few counts of this clone. This rearrangement joins TRBV7-2 to TRBJ2-5, with a possible D match to TRBD2 (5 bases). CDR1 is SGHTA, CDR2 FQGNSA, per germline. V dropped 1 base and J dropped 2 bases, with 14 bases sitting between them. This CDR3 contains 16 residues. The CDR3 here is CASSLVLSGGQETQYF. CDR3 coding DNA: TGTGCCAGCAGCTTAGTGTTATCGGGCGGGCAAGAGACCCAGTACTTC.